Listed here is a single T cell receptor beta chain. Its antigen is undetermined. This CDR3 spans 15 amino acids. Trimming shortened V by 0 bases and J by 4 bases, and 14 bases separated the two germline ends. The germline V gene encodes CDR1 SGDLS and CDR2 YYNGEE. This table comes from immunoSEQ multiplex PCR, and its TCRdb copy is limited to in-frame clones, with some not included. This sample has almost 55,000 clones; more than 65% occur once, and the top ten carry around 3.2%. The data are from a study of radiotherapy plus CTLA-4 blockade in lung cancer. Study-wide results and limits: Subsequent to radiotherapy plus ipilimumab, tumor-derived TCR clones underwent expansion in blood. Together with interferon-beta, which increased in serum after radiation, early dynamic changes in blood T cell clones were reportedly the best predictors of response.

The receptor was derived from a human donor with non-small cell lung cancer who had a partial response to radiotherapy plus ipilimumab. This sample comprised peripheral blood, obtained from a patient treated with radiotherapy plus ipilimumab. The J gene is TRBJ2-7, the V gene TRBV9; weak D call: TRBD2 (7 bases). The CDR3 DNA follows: TGTGCCAGCAGCGTAGTTGGGGGGGCCGTATACGAGCAGTACTTC. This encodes CASSVVGGAVYEQYF.